These T cell receptor beta chains were read from a single sample in a study of Ad26.COV2.S vaccination and SARS-CoV-2 variants. The protocol was immunoSEQ multiplex PCR, while the TCRdb copy is restricted to in-frame clones and leaves out a portion. The sample holds roughly 92,000 clones, roughly 84% seen once. Sequencing used peripheral blood, obtained after recovery from COVID-19. These receptors all stem from a human donor who had recovered from COVID-19. Both conserved end residues are trimmed from each CDR3. The D gene is left open where the match is weak.

V gene	D gene	J gene	CDR3 protein
TRBV18	TRBD2	TRBJ2-7	ASSLLAESSYEQY
TRBV4-3	-	TRBJ2-3	ASSQEGGFSTDTQY
TRBV11-3	-	TRBJ2-1	ASSLVGESEQF
TRBV12-3/TRBV12-4	-	TRBJ2-5	ASSLKETQY
TRBV6-5	-	TRBJ2-7	ASSSLAGVDEQY
TRBV6-5	-	TRBJ1-3	ATATAPGNTIY
TRBV14	TRBD1	TRBJ2-3	ASSQVQGAKPDTQY
TRBV28	TRBD1	TRBJ1-5	ASRTSGTGQPQH
TRBV7-2	-	TRBJ1-2	ASSLDKNYGYT
TRBV4-2	-	TRBJ1-4	ASSQLSLILTRGKLF
TRBV18	-	TRBJ2-1	ASSPVSHNEQF
TRBV3-1/TRBV3-2	-	TRBJ2-2	ASSQEVGVGTGELF
TRBV5-6	-	TRBJ1-1	ASSPWGSRNTEAF
TRBV29-1	-	TRBJ1-2	SVETAQRGGYT
TRBV2	-	TRBJ2-7	AGGTVIYEQY
TRBV19	-	TRBJ2-2	ASSILGARTTGELF
TRBV6-2/TRBV6-3	-	TRBJ2-7	ASTPVARDPEQY
TRBV25-1	-	TRBJ1-1	ASNHATGEAF
TRBV7-3	-	TRBJ2-5	ASGPSAGETQY
TRBV4-1	-	TRBJ2-1	ASSHEGRGAFYNEQF
TRBV4-1	TRBD2	TRBJ2-3	ASSQPTSGSRDTQY
TRBV3-1/TRBV3-2	-	TRBJ2-3	ASSQDVGAKTDTQY
TRBV24-1	-	TRBJ2-3	ATSDLRDDTDTQY
TRBV6-2/TRBV6-3	-	TRBJ1-1	ASSPKRMNTEAF
TRBV27	-	TRBJ1-1	ASRKGDKAF
TRBV28	-	TRBJ2-7	ASSFTHEQY
TRBV19	TRBD1	TRBJ2-7	ASSPTAGGVYEQY
TRBV4-1	-	TRBJ1-5	ASSQEDHSNQPQH
TRBV6-1	-	TRBJ1-3	ASSEAAGVASGNTIY
TRBV4-3	TRBD2	TRBJ2-3	ASSQDRLADATDTQY
TRBV7-9	TRBD2	TRBJ2-3	ASSSAGTSIRQY